The TCR beta chain described here comes from a study of identical twins. Whole-study findings and limits: Zero-insertion analyses might be partly confounded by invariant T cells like MAIT and iNKT.

TCRdb reanalysed the 5' RACE reads using MiXCR and keeps one entry per CDR3 protein. The table lists about 430,000 distinct CDR3 sequences, less than 20% of them singletons. Regarding this clonotype: Its specificity is unknown.

The receptor comes from a man in his fifties in good health. Sequenced material: naive T cells sorted from blood.

The CDR3 protein is CASSQVGLTGLKLFF. CDR3 bases: TGCGCCAGCAGCCAAGTGGGACTGACAGGGTTAAAACTGTTTTTT. This chain joins TRBV4-1 and TRBJ1-4, with 7 bases fitting TRBD1. With 1 base clipped from V and 10 bases from J, the junction kept 9 bases outside the gene matches. Germline V CDR1 and CDR2: MGHRA, YSYEKL. This CDR3 is built from 15 residues.